These 13 T cell receptor beta chains came from one sample sequenced in a study of T-cell reconstitution after alpha-beta-depleted transplantation in children. Unique molecular identifiers were used to barcode this TCRbeta library. TCRdb independently ran MiXCR on the PCR reads; one entry per CDR3 protein. The table has about 400,000 distinct CDR3 sequences, roughly 21% seen once. The source was PBMCs from the stem cell graft donor, collected from the stem cell graft. These receptors were obtained from a human donor who donated a stem cell graft to a child with acute myeloid leukemia.

This clonotype appeared a few times. Sequence at one end of the junction differs from germline and may be a read error. This chain links TRBV7-2 with TRBJ2-1; 9 bases fit TRBD2. This CDR3 contains 12 residues. Germline CDR1 is SGHTA and CDR2 is FQGNSA. Written as DNA, the CDR3 is TGTGCCAGCAGCTTGATGGCGGGAGGGCTAGTCTTC. Its translation is CASSLMAGGLVF.

This sequence joins TRBV20-1 and TRBJ2-3; D unclear. V dropped 5 bases and J dropped 2 bases, with 8 bases sitting between them. The germline V gene has CDR1 DFQATT and CDR2 SNEGSKA (reference sequence). The CDR3 runs to 12 residues. CDR3 loop: CSARLSTDTQYF. The CDR3 coding sequence is TGCAGTGCTCGACTCTCCACAGATACGCAGTATTTT.

This clonotype was detected many times. The J gene is TRBJ2-3, the V gene TRBV20-1; TRBD1 matches 10 bases. This CDR3 is 15 amino acids long. The V and J ends lost 3 bases and 1 base, in that order; junction bases with no gene match: 4. Germline loops: CDR1 DFQATT, CDR2 SNEGSKA (reference sequence). The CDR3 loop is CSASQGTGGTDTQYF. The DNA for the CDR3 is TGCAGTGCTAGTCAAGGGACAGGGGGCACAGATACGCAGTATTTT.

This clonotype was counted many times. The CDR3 spells CSVESSGSSYEQFF. The CDR3, as DNA: TGCAGCGTTGAATCGAGCGGGAGCTCCTATGAGCAGTTCTTC. The V gene is TRBV29-1, the J gene TRBJ2-1, with 8 nucleotides matching TRBD2. Germline CDR1 is SQVTM and CDR2 is ANQGSEA. Trimming took 2 bases from V and 8 from J; bases not matched to a gene: 8. The CDR3 length is 14 residues.

The gene calls are TRBV9 and TRBJ2-2; D remains ambiguous. The CDR3 is 15 residues long. From germline, CDR1 is SGDLS and CDR2 YYNGEE. V lost 4 bases and J 0 bases, leaving 10 bases between the germline ends. The CDR3 region is CASSPPGPNTGELFF. The CDR3 nucleotides are TGTGCCAGCAGCCCACCTGGGCCGAACACCGGGGAGCTGTTTTTT.

This chain links TRBV20-1 with TRBJ1-1; no reliable D call. CDR3 length: 13 residues. V was pared by 3 bases and J by 1 base, with 9 bases between. Germline CDR1 DFQATT, CDR2 SNEGSKA (reference sequence). Here the CDR3 reads CSARRPANTEAFF. The DNA of the CDR3 is TGCAGTGCTAGGAGGCCGGCGAACACTGAAGCTTTCTTT.

This clonotype has a handful of counts. The chain joins TRBV10-2 to TRBJ2-4, with TRBD2 identical over 8 bases. V lost 6 bases and J lost 1; bases outside the gene matches: 8. This CDR3 region has 16 residues. CDR1 and CDR2 (germline): WSHSY, SAAADI. The CDR3 region is CASSVGGRSAKNIQYF. In nucleotides, the CDR3 is TGCGCCAGCAGCGTTGGCGGGAGGAGCGCCAAAAACATTCAGTACTTC.

This clonotype has just a few counts. The V gene is TRBV9, the J gene TRBJ2-5; 10 nucleotides agree with TRBD2. CDR1 and CDR2 from the germline V gene are SGDLS and YYNGEE. This CDR3 has 15 amino acids. J lost 5 bases, V lost 0 bases, and 4 bases had no gene match. In nucleotides, the CDR3 is TGTGCCAGCAGCGTAGTGGGAGCGGGAGGGGAGACCCAGTACTTC. This sequence encodes CASSVVGAGGETQYF.

The chain couples TRBV29-1 to TRBJ2-5, with D possibly being TRBD2 (6 bases). Germline assignment: CDR1 SQVTM and CDR2 ANQGSEA. The CDR3 spans 11 residues. Deletions cut 7 bases from V and 7 bases from J, with 13 bases between. DNA for the CDR3: TGCAGCGGGGACTTAGGGCCGACCCAGTACTTC. As protein: CSGDLGPTQYF.

This clonotype showed up many times. This rearrangement joins TRBV20-1 to TRBJ2-1; D might be TRBD2 (7 bases). CDR3 length equals 16 residues. Trimming shortened V by 5 bases and J by 1 base, and 18 bases separated the two germline ends. CDR1 and CDR2 from the germline V gene are DFQATT and SNEGSKA (reference sequence). CDR3 nucleotides: TGCAGTGCTTTCTATGGGGGCGGGAGTTCCTACAATGAGCAGTTCTTC. It codes for CSAFYGGGSSYNEQFF.

This clonotype was recorded many times. The chain uses TRBV12-3 or TRBV12-4 and TRBJ2-1; 12 nucleotides match TRBD2. The CDR3 loop spans 14 amino acids. V trimming: 3 bases; J trimming: 9 bases; junction bases outside the gene matches: 3. CDR3 in amino acids: CASSFASGRVEQFF. The CDR3 DNA is TGTGCCAGCAGTTTTGCTAGCGGGAGGGTTGAGCAGTTCTTC.

This clonotype was seen ten or more times. CDR3 sequence (DNA): TGCGCCAGCAGCACGACAGGGTTCCATCACGAGCAGTACTTC. It specifies CASSTTGFHHEQYF. The V call is TRBV5-1, the J call TRBJ2-7; 7 nucleotides match TRBD1. The CDR3 is made up of 14 amino acids. CDR1 is SGHRS, CDR2 YFSETQ, per germline. After removal of 4 bases from V and 5 bases from J, the junction contained 9 bases not matched to a gene.

This clonotype appeared a few times. The chain combines TRBV24-1 with TRBJ2-5, with D possibly being TRBD2 (6 bases). CDR3 length: 17 amino acids. Trimming took 4 bases from V and 5 from J, leaving 22 bases between them. CDR1 and CDR2 (germline): KGHDR, SFDVKD. The CDR3 DNA follows: TGTGCCACCAGTGACTCTATAGCGGTTAGGTTCGATGAGACCCAGTACTTC. Translating it yields CATSDSIAVRFDETQYF.